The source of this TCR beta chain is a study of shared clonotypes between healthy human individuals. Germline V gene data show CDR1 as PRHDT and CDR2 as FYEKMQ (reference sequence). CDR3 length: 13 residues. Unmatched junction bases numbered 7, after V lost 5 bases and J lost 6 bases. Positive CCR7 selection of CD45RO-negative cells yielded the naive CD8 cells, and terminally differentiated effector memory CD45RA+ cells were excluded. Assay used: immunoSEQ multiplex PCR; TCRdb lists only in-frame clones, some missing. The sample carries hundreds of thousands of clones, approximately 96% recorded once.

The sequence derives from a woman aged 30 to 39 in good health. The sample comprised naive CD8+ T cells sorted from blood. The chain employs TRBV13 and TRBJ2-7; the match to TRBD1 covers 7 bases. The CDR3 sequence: CASSTSAGGEQYF. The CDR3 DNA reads TGTGCCAGCAGCACTAGTGCAGGGGGCGAGCAGTACTTC.